The clone carrying this TCR beta chain was counted between two and nine times. As yet, its antigen is unknown. The authors extracted at least 6 micrograms of total RNA per sample. The data originate from a study of blood T cells in healthy people across ages. Study results and limitations: Naive CD4+ cell counts and diversity both ran higher in long-lived than in aged donors.

Combining a sample-barcoded 5' primer with a J-beta primer mix, a second PCR ran for roughly 6 to 12 cycles. MiXCR was run by TCRdb on the 5' RACE reads, yielding one entry per CDR3 protein. Here the sample spans about 1,500,000 distinct CDR3 sequences, roughly 28% being singletons. Sequencing was carried out using blood. The clonotype was recovered from a young woman in good health.

The CDR3 DNA is TGTGCCAGCAGTGTCCTGGGACTAGCAATGAAAGAGCAGTTCTTC. It translates to CASSVLGLAMKEQFF. This chain uses TRBV12-3 or TRBV12-4 with TRBJ2-1; 9 bases line up with TRBD2. The V segment lost 5 bases and the J segment 10 bases; nucleotides outside the gene matches: 12. The CDR3 is 15 residues long.